The 26 T cell receptor beta chains in this list originate from one sample, sequenced in a study of response to subunit inactivated influenza vaccine. One entry per CDR3 protein, called by TCRdb with MiXCR from the RT-PCR reads. The sample carries more than 500,000 distinct CDR3 sequences, approximately 11% recorded once. The same data also contributed to another study, on T cells expressing NK-cell markers. This second report adds: TCR beta cDNA was made by 5'RACE template switching with UMIs.

The starting material was PBMCs from blood, obtained on the day of vaccination. These receptors all stem from a man over 45 who received an inactivated influenza vaccine.

The J gene is TRBJ1-2, the V gene TRBV20-1; no clear D. The CDR3 has 13 residues. Trimming took off 6 bases at V and 4 bases at J, with 15 bases between the two ends. CDR1 is DFQATT, CDR2 SNEGSKA, per germline (reference sequence). The CDR3 DNA reads as TGCAGTGCAATAGGATCCCCTGGCTATGGCTACACCTTC. This encodes CSAIGSPGYGYTF.

This clonotype was found many times. The genes are TRBV12-3 or TRBV12-4 and TRBJ2-1, with D possibly being TRBD1 (6 bases). The V gene lost 3 bases and the J gene lost 2 bases, with 11 bases spanning the gap. The CDR3 runs 15 residues. The CDR3 region is CASSFGTGTYNEQFF. CDR3 DNA sequence: TGTGCCAGCAGTTTCGGTACAGGGACCTACAATGAGCAGTTCTTC.

J is TRBJ1-1 and V is TRBV12-3 or TRBV12-4; the D gene is possibly TRBD1 (5 bases). The CDR3 covers 13 residues. The ends were cut back, 5 bases at V and 11 bases at J, with 18 bases in the middle. DNA of the CDR3: TGTGCCAGCAGTCTGAGTCAGGGCAGCGTCGCTTTCTTT. This translates into CASSLSQGSVAFF.

In this sample, this clonotype turned up a few times. For the CDR3, the DNA is TGTGCCAGCATGGGGGGTGGATCACCCCTCCACTTT. It translates to CASMGGGSPLHF. The chain recombines TRBV7-9 with TRBJ1-6; tentative D call: TRBD1 (5 bases). V was clipped by 7 bases and J by 10 bases, with 11 bases between them. CDR1 SEHNR and CDR2 FQNEAQ come from the germline V gene (reference sequence). The CDR3 covers 12 residues.

This clonotype was observed a few times. The J gene is TRBJ2-1, the V gene TRBV6-2 or TRBV6-3; TRBD2 agrees at 12 bases. Germline V gene data show CDR1 as MNHEY and CDR2 as SVGEGT. The CDR3 is made up of 17 amino acids. V shed 2 bases, J shed 8 bases, and the junction held 10 bases outside the gene matches. The CDR3 reads CASSYPSGRAGRYEQFF. In DNA, the CDR3 is TGTGCCAGCAGTTACCCTAGCGGGAGGGCCGGGAGATATGAGCAGTTCTTC.

A few counts support this clonotype. This chain uses TRBV5-5 with TRBJ1-1, with 7 positions matching TRBD1. Looked up from germline, CDR1 is SGHKS and CDR2 is YYEKEE (reference sequence). The V gene end was trimmed by 2 bases and the J gene end by 3 bases; junction bases not matched to a gene: 7. The CDR3 totals 15 residues. The CDR3 reads CASSLQGLGDTEAFF. CDR3 DNA: TGTGCCAGCAGCTTACAGGGGTTAGGCGACACTGAAGCTTTCTTT.

This clonotype was seen more than once but under ten times. This sequence joins TRBV4-1 and TRBJ2-7; D remains ambiguous. V was shortened by 1 base and J by 0 bases, with 10 bases between the two germline ends. This CDR3 contains 15 residues. Germline CDR1 and CDR2: MGHRA and YSYEKL. This CDR3 reads CASSQGVQSSYEQYF. The CDR3 region has the DNA TGCGCCAGCAGCCAAGGGGTCCAGAGCTCCTACGAGCAGTACTTC.

This clonotype has a handful of counts. The rearrangement links TRBV5-1 to TRBJ2-1; 8 nucleotides line up with TRBD2. Germline V CDR1 and CDR2: SGHRS, YFSETQ. The CDR3 is 13 residues long. The V gene end was trimmed by 0 bases and the J gene end by 9 bases; junction bases not matched to a gene: 2. CDR3 in amino acids: CASSLGLAPEQFF. In DNA form, the CDR3 reads TGCGCCAGCAGCTTGGGACTAGCGCCTGAGCAGTTCTTC.

This clonotype came up a few times. Relative to the germline gene, one junction end is altered; a read error may explain this. This chain joins TRBV4-3 and TRBJ2-1; possible D gene TRBD2, 6 bases. Germline loops: CDR1 LGHNA, CDR2 YSLEER. CDR3 length equals 13 residues. CDR3 in DNA: TGCGCCAGCAGCCAAGATCCGGAGGGAGAGCGGTTCTTC. Translation: CASSQDPEGERFF.

There are a few counts of this clonotype. The gene calls are TRBV20-1 and TRBJ1-5, with TRBD1 identical over 9 bases. This CDR3 has 15 amino acids. Trimming cost V 4 bases and J 9 bases; bases outside gene matches: 13. Germline CDR1 is DFQATT and CDR2 is SNEGSKA (reference sequence). CDR3 DNA: TGCAGTGCTACGGGACAGGGTCTAGCAAGGCTGCCCCAGCATTTT. Translated, it gives CSATGQGLARLPQHF.

V gene TRBV29-1 combines with J gene TRBJ1-1, with no clear D. The CDR3 spans 13 residues. Germline V gene lookup returns CDR1 SQVTM and CDR2 ANQGSEA. V shed 3 bases and J shed 3 bases, with 11 bases lying between them. In DNA form, the CDR3 reads TGCAGCGTTGACTACGGGTGGGACACTGAAGCTTTCTTT. Protein sequence: CSVDYGWDTEAFF.

The chain links TRBV7-2 to TRBJ2-7; 7 bases agree with TRBD2. Germline-derived CDR1 and CDR2 are SGHTA and FQGNSA. This CDR3 is 16 amino acids long. Trimming removed 1 base from V and 0 bases from J; junction bases left unmatched: 6. Here the CDR3 reads CASSLVGGGSSYEQYF. Written as DNA, the CDR3 is TGTGCCAGCAGCTTAGTCGGCGGGGGAAGCTCCTACGAGCAGTACTTC.

The chain has TRBV20-1 and TRBJ2-7; no firm D call. CDR1 and CDR2 (germline): DFQATT, SNEGSKA (reference sequence). This CDR3 comprises 12 residues. Trimming took off 0 bases at V and 3 bases at J, with 6 bases between the two ends. The CDR3 protein is CSAREPNYEQYF. CDR3 sequence (DNA): TGCAGTGCTAGAGAACCGAACTACGAGCAGTACTTC.

This clonotype was counted between two and nine times. The chain carries TRBV3-1 and TRBJ2-7; the D gene is possibly TRBD1 (6 bases). Trimming removed 0 bases at V and 3 bases at J, with 9 bases between. CDR1 LGHDT and CDR2 YNNKEL come from the germline V gene (reference sequence). The CDR3 consists of 14 residues. CDR3 in DNA: TGTGCCAGCAGCCAAGATGGGGGCCGCTACGAGCAGTACTTC. This sequence encodes CASSQDGGRYEQYF.

This clonotype was counted between two and nine times. This chain links TRBV20-1 with TRBJ2-1; 16 bases fit TRBD2. V lost 0 bases and J lost 2; bases outside the gene matches: 10. Germline assignment: CDR1 DFQATT and CDR2 SNEGSKA (reference sequence). This CDR3 has 20 amino acids. The CDR3 spells CSARDLRGTSGRATYNEQFF. The CDR3 region has the DNA TGCAGTGCTAGAGATCTCCGCGGGACTAGCGGGAGGGCCACCTACAATGAGCAGTTCTTC.

This clonotype was seen repeatedly, ten times or more. This chain links TRBV5-1 with TRBJ2-4; either TRBD1 or TRBD2 may fit D (6 bases each). CDR1 is SGHRS, CDR2 YFSETQ, per germline. The CDR3 has 12 amino acids. Trimming removed 6 bases at V and 7 bases at J, with 11 bases between. In DNA, the CDR3 is TGCGCCAGCAAGGGGGGAGGCAACATTCAGTACTTC. Translating gives CASKGGGNIQYF.

CDR3 amino acids: CASSGGSGRPQADTQYF. For the CDR3, the DNA is TGTGCCAGCAGCGGAGGCAGCGGGCGGCCACAAGCAGATACGCAGTATTTT. The rearrangement links TRBV7-2 to TRBJ2-3, with D maybe TRBD2 (6 bases). The V end was cut by 5 bases, the J end by 4 bases, with 22 bases between. Germline CDR1 is SGHTA and CDR2 is FQGNSA. The CDR3 runs to 17 residues. The full variable domain, completed using reference TRBV7-2 and TRBJ2-3, is GAGVSQSPSNKVTEKGKDVELRCDPISGHTALYWYRQSLGQGLEFLIYFQGNSAPDKSGLPSDRFSAERTGGSVSTLTIQRTQQEDSAVYLCASSGGSGRPQADTQYFGPGTRLTVL.

This clonotype turned up a few times. The genes are TRBV11-1 and TRBJ2-5; D is undetermined. This CDR3 is built from 14 residues. Per the germline V gene, CDR1 is SGHAT and CDR2 is FQDESV (reference sequence). V was cut by 4 bases and J by 2 bases, with 11 bases left in between. The CDR3 protein is CASSSPGWQETQYF. CDR3 nucleotides: TGTGCCAGCAGCTCGCCCGGCTGGCAAGAGACCCAGTACTTC.

The gene calls are TRBV15 and TRBJ2-7; tentatively, D is TRBD2 (6 bases). The CDR3 consists of 19 residues. Germline-derived CDR1 and CDR2 are LNHNV and YYDKDF (reference sequence). V was cut by 5 bases and J by 0 bases, with 26 bases left in between. CDR3 DNA sequence: TGTGCCACCAGCGCTAGGACACTAGCCTGGCCTCGTTCCTCCTACGAGCAGTACTTC. It codes for CATSARTLAWPRSSYEQYF.

A few counts support this clonotype. V is TRBV3-1 and J is TRBJ2-3, with 8 bases lining up with TRBD1. Germline trimming cut 0 bases from V and 4 bases from J; bases unmatched to any gene: 3. The CDR3 has 15 residues. CDR1 and CDR2 from the germline V gene are LGHDT and YNNKEL (reference sequence). CDR3 amino acids: CASSQDRTGSDTQYF. In nucleotides, the CDR3 is TGTGCCAGCAGCCAAGATAGGACAGGGTCAGATACGCAGTATTTT.

This sequence joins TRBV29-1 and TRBJ1-1, with D perhaps matching TRBD1 (5 bases). Trimming shortened V by 4 bases and J by 1 base, and 7 bases separated the two germline ends. Germline CDR1 reads SQVTM; CDR2 reads ANQGSEA. The CDR3 contains 12 residues. The CDR3 bases are TGCAGCGTTGGTGGGGGGAACACTGAAGCTTTCTTT. Its translation is CSVGGGNTEAFF.

The gene calls are TRBV6-2 or TRBV6-3 and TRBJ2-6; D remains unclear. The CDR3 is made up of 17 amino acids. The germline gives CDR1 MNHEY, CDR2 SVGEGT. The ends were cut back, 2 bases at V and 0 bases at J, with 11 bases in the middle. CDR3 sequence: CASSYRAYPSGANVLTF. The CDR3 DNA reads as TGTGCCAGCAGTTACAGGGCCTATCCCTCTGGGGCCAACGTCCTGACTTTC.

This clonotype was counted between two and nine times. The rearrangement uses TRBV6-5 and TRBJ1-6; 9 bases map to TRBD1. The CDR3 is 15 residues long. Germline CDR1 and CDR2: MNHEY and SVGAGI. With 4 bases clipped from V and 7 bases from J, the junction kept 5 bases outside the gene matches. The CDR3 is CASSSLDRGNSPLHF. The CDR3 coding sequence is TGTGCCAGCAGTTCCCTCGACAGGGGGAATTCACCCCTCCACTTT.

This clonotype was detected only a few times. This rearrangement joins TRBV7-2 to TRBJ2-3; D perhaps matches TRBD2 (7 bases). The CDR3 has 15 residues. CDR1 is SGHTA, CDR2 FQGNSA, per germline. V was trimmed by 5 bases and J by 5 bases, leaving 17 bases between them. The DNA of the CDR3 is TGTGCCAGCAGCGCTGGAGGGGGGGCAGTAGATACGCAGTATTTT. Protein sequence: CASSAGGGAVDTQYF.

The rearrangement joins TRBV29-1 to TRBJ2-5, with a tentative D call TRBD1 (6 bases). Trimming took off 7 bases at V and 5 bases at J, with 20 bases between the two ends. The CDR3 length is 14 residues. Germline loops: CDR1 SQVTM, CDR2 ANQGSEA. Here the CDR3 DNA reads TGCAGCGCCCGAACGCCACAGGGCGGGGAGACCCAGTACTTC. It translates to CSARTPQGGETQYF.

A few counts support this clonotype. The chain uses TRBV10-3 and TRBJ2-2; perhaps D is TRBD1 or TRBD2 (5 bases each). CDR1 is ENHRY, CDR2 SYGVKD, per germline. V lost 3 bases, J lost 6 bases, and 17 bases lay in between. The CDR3 loop spans 16 amino acids. The CDR3 DNA sequence: TGTGCCATCAGTGATCCGACAAGGGGACGGCCCGGGGAGCTGTTTTTT. Amino acid sequence: CAISDPTRGRPGELFF.